Listed below are T cell receptor beta chains from one sample, sequenced in a study of blood T cells in healthy people across ages. TCRdb independently ran MiXCR on the 5' RACE reads; one entry per CDR3 protein. The top ten clones hold around a sixth of a sample with more than 700,000 distinct CDR3 sequences, 46% of them seen once. Input material: blood. The receptors derive from an older man in good health. Each CDR3 is given without its conserved first and last residue. The order of the fields is V gene, J gene, CDR3 length, CDR3 protein.

TRBV9	TRBJ2-1	17	ASSRNLASLAGFYNEQF
TRBV5-1	TRBJ2-3	13	ASSLEGPSTDTQY
TRBV29-1	TRBJ1-1	10	SPEPLNTEAF
TRBV9	TRBJ2-7	12	ASSVVGQLDEQY
TRBV30	TRBJ2-7	12	AWQRQGGGYEQY
TRBV12-3/TRBV12-4	TRBJ2-1	14	ASSYMTSGIRNEQF
TRBV5-1	TRBJ2-7	10	ASSLDTYEQY
TRBV3-1	TRBJ1-2	12	ASSQGGANYGYT
TRBV7-2	TRBJ2-4	12	ASSPGLARNIQY
TRBV5-1	TRBJ2-1	13	ASSSLAGPDNEQF
TRBV7-2	TRBJ1-3	11	ATGEVSGNTIY
TRBV12-3/TRBV12-4	TRBJ1-6	12	ASGSTGLNSPLH
TRBV18	TRBJ1-2	12	ASSPTTDNYGYT
TRBV30	TRBJ2-7	14	AWSNSGSCIGYEQY
TRBV29-1	TRBJ2-1	14	SVEDGGGSSYNEQF
TRBV12-3/TRBV12-4	TRBJ2-3	13	ASTPKRGSTDTQY
TRBV12-3/TRBV12-4	TRBJ2-3	12	ASSRTSGGPTQY
TRBV6-4	TRBJ2-1	13	ASSDASGSYNEQF
TRBV7-9	TRBJ1-4	14	ASRRGTASTNEKLF
TRBV2	TRBJ1-5	10	ASGQGDQPQH
TRBV20-1	TRBJ2-5	9	SARLWETQY
TRBV10-3	NA	13	AISQTESSYNEQY
TRBV28	TRBJ1-3	13	ASTLKLHSGNTIY
TRBV28	TRBJ2-7	14	ASSYFHRTGDHEQY
TRBV12-3/TRBV12-4	TRBJ1-4	9	ASSIQEKLF
TRBV28	TRBJ2-3	12	ASSLFSSTDTQY
TRBV19	TRBJ2-1	13	ASTASRTTDNEQF
TRBV3-1	TRBJ2-7	13	ASSRASGKIHEQY
TRBV12-3/TRBV12-4	TRBJ1-1	12	ASSLGGRSAEAF
TRBV6-6	TRBJ1-2	11	AGSYGQAEGYT
TRBV20-1	TRBJ2-5	9	SARRDNEQY
TRBV7-2	TRBJ2-3	14	ASSLAGGCGTDTQY
TRBV10-3	TRBJ2-1	11	ATDGGSYNEQF
TRBV9	TRBJ2-3	15	ASSVDSSGRATDTQY
TRBV20-1	NA	13	SARVMGGLPYEQY
TRBV28	TRBJ2-3	11	ASSAGLFNTQY
TRBV4-3	TRBJ2-1	13	ASSQENGRASVTF
TRBV5-1	TRBJ2-1	14	ASSSALLAGSNEQF
TRBV28	TRBJ2-1	10	ASTLASDEQF
TRBV7-2	TRBJ2-1	14	ASSLAGSRRGNEQF
TRBV12-3/TRBV12-4	TRBJ2-7	13	ASSLAGFIAYEQY
TRBV6-2/TRBV6-3	TRBJ2-1	14	ASRASGTGEIGEQF
TRBV27	TRBJ2-7	12	ASSLLDRSYEQY
TRBV25-1	TRBJ1-2	14	ASSPVDSSAGGGYT
TRBV3-1	TRBJ2-5	12	ASSFEGRGETQY
TRBV29-1	TRBJ2-7	11	SVVADPSYEQY
TRBV6-6	TRBJ1-2	12	ASRTTGAVYGYT
TRBV29-1	TRBJ2-7	11	SAESGQTYEQY
TRBV3-1	TRBJ1-6	13	ASSQEGPEASPLH
TRBV5-1	TRBJ2-7	11	AGSGVGSYEQY
TRBV5-1	TRBJ1-1	14	ASSLTGGDMNTEAF